These 26 T cell receptor beta chains were sequenced from one sample in a study of cytomegalovirus exposure and HLA in healthy donors. Both 60 Vbeta primers and 13 Jbeta primers went into the PCR. The table came from immunoSEQ multiplex PCR; TCRdb's copy has only in-frame clones and leaves some out. Of 85,000 to 100,000 clones listed, about four fifths were seen once; the top ten hold roughly 5.3%. The sequenced material came from PBMCs. The receptors here all came from a young woman in good health and CMV-seropositive.

The chain recombines TRBV29-1 with TRBJ1-2; 12 nucleotides agree with TRBD1. The germline V gene encodes CDR1 SQVTM and CDR2 ANQGSEA. The CDR3 is 16 amino acids. The V segment lost 4 bases and the J segment 5 bases; nucleotides outside the gene matches: 11. This CDR3 reads CSVGGTGGGQLYGYTF. The DNA for the CDR3 is TGCAGCGTTGGTGGGACAGGGGGCGGCCAATTGTATGGCTACACCTTC.

V usage is TRBV5-1 and J usage is TRBJ2-5; D is uncertain. Per germline, CDR1 SGHRS and CDR2 YFSETQ. This CDR3 contains 13 residues. V lost 2 bases and J 2 bases, leaving 7 bases between the germline ends. In nucleotides, the CDR3 is TGCGCCAGCAGCTTTTACAGACAAGAGACCCAGTACTTC. Encoded protein: CASSFYRQETQYF.

The chain joins TRBV6-1 to TRBJ2-7; 12 nucleotides match TRBD2. CDR1 is MNHNS, CDR2 SASEGT, per germline. The V segment lost 3 bases and the J segment 0 bases; nucleotides outside the gene matches: 3. The CDR3 length is 16 residues. CDR3 in amino acids: CASSETSGGLSYEQYF. The CDR3 coding sequence is TGTGCCAGCAGTGAGACTAGCGGGGGCCTCTCCTACGAGCAGTACTTC.

The sample holds a few counts of this clone. V and J are TRBV7-9 and TRBJ2-3; a weak D match, TRBD1 (6 bases). Germline assignment: CDR1 SEHNR and CDR2 FQNEAQ (reference sequence). The CDR3 consists of 16 residues. With 1 base removed from V and 2 bases from J, the gap between germline ends came to 13 bases. In nucleotides, the CDR3 is TGTGCCAGCAGCTTAGGGGTCGGACAGAACACAGATACGCAGTATTTT. Translation: CASSLGVGQNTDTQYF.

J is TRBJ1-2 and V is TRBV6-1; 9 positions match TRBD1. V was pared by 3 bases and J by 4 bases, with 6 bases of the junction left unmatched. Germline CDR1 is MNHNS and CDR2 is SASEGT. The CDR3 is 15 amino acids. Here the CDR3 reads CASSDLGQGIYGYTF. DNA of the CDR3: TGTGCCAGCAGTGACTTGGGACAGGGAATCTATGGCTACACCTTC.

This chain uses TRBV5-1 with TRBJ1-2; 9 bases align to TRBD1. The CDR3 extends over 14 amino acids. CDR1 is SGHRS, CDR2 YFSETQ, per germline. With V trimmed by 5 bases and J by 7 bases, 9 bases remained unmatched. Here the CDR3 reads CASSLGQGPSGYTF. In DNA, the CDR3 is TGCGCCAGCAGTCTGGGACAGGGTCCCTCTGGCTACACCTTC.

This clone was detected only once. The CDR3 region is CASKGVADNTGELFF. The CDR3 region has the DNA TGCGCCAGCAAGGGAGTCGCGGACAACACCGGGGAGCTGTTTTTT. The chain combines TRBV5-1 with TRBJ2-2; a weak D match, TRBD2 (5 bases). Trimming shortened V by 6 bases and J by 2 bases, and 14 bases separated the two germline ends. Looked up from germline, CDR1 is SGHRS and CDR2 is YFSETQ. There are 15 residues in the CDR3.

The V gene is TRBV4-1, the J gene TRBJ2-7; 7 nucleotides agree with TRBD1. V lost 4 bases, J lost 0 bases, and 6 bases stayed unmatched. CDR1 and CDR2 (germline): MGHRA, YSYEKL. The CDR3 consists of 15 residues. CDR3 DNA sequence: TGCGCCAGCAGCCCCCGGGACAGAAGCTCCTACGAGCAGTACTTC. Residues: CASSPRDRSSYEQYF.

The chain recombines TRBV9 with TRBJ2-7; D is possibly TRBD2 (5 bases). The CDR3 covers 16 residues. Germline V CDR1 and CDR2: SGDLS, YYNGEE. V gave up 0 bases and J gave up 2 bases, with 15 bases separating them. The CDR3 coding sequence is TGTGCCAGCAGCGTAGACCCGAGCGGAGCCACCTACGAGCAGTACTTC. Translation: CASSVDPSGATYEQYF. The full variable domain, rest sourced from reference TRBV9 and TRBJ2-7, is DSGVTQTPKHLITATGQRVTLRCSPRSGDLSVYWYQQSLDQGLQFLIQYYNGEERAKGNILERFSAQQFPDLHSELNLSSLELGDSALYFCASSVDPSGATYEQYFGPGTRLTVT.

This clone showed up just a few times. The chain uses TRBV25-1 and TRBJ2-1; TRBD1 agrees at 9 bases. Losses at the gene ends were 1 base for V and 5 bases for J; bases not matched to a gene: 12. Germline loops: CDR1 MGHDK, CDR2 SYGVNS. The CDR3 covers 18 residues. The CDR3 DNA reads TGTGCCAGCAGTGAATCCGCGCGGGGGACAGGGCCGAACAATGAGCAGTTCTTC. Translating gives CASSESARGTGPNNEQFF.

The chain uses TRBV6-1 and TRBJ2-7; 7 positions agree with TRBD1. CDR1 and CDR2 from the germline V gene are MNHNS and SASEGT. The CDR3 runs 17 residues. The V segment lost 2 bases and the J segment 0 bases; nucleotides outside the gene matches: 10. CDR3 sequence (DNA): TGTGCCAGCAGTGAAATTCTCCTCCGGGACAGCTCCTACGAGCAGTACTTC. This translates into CASSEILLRDSSYEQYF.

J is TRBJ2-7 and V is TRBV29-1; no clear D gene. The CDR3 covers 12 residues. Per the germline V gene, CDR1 is SQVTM and CDR2 is ANQGSEA. The CDR3 bases are TGCGTTCTCTCGAGGCCCAGAAGTGAGCAGTACTTC. Translating gives CVLSRPRSEQYF.

The rearrangement uses TRBV6-1 and TRBJ1-2, with 9 bases lining up with TRBD1. In germline, CDR1 is MNHNS, CDR2 SASEGT. Trimming took 4 bases from V and 8 from J; bases not matched to a gene: 11. This CDR3 region has 15 residues. For the CDR3, the DNA is TGTGCCAGCAGTGGATTTACAGGGGGCGCACGGGGCTACACCTTC. Encoded protein: CASSGFTGGARGYTF.

This clone has only one observation. The V gene is TRBV5-1, the J gene TRBJ1-3; D call uncertain. This CDR3 is 15 amino acids long. CDR1 SGHRS and CDR2 YFSETQ come from the germline V gene. V was shortened by 0 bases and J by 3 bases, with 10 bases between the two germline ends. CDR3 sequence reads: CASSLDPGFGNTIYF. DNA for the CDR3: TGCGCCAGCAGCTTGGACCCAGGTTTTGGAAACACCATATATTTT. Looking up the rest from reference TRBV5-1 and TRBJ1-3 gives the full variable domain: KAGVTQTPRYLIKTRGQQVTLSCSPISGHRSVSWYQQTPGQGLQFLFEYFSETQRNKGNFPGRFSGRQFSNSRSEMNVSTLELGDSALYLCASSLDPGFGNTIYFGEGSWLTVV.

This sequence joins TRBV27 and TRBJ2-7; 7 bases line up with TRBD2. The V and J ends lost 5 bases and 3 bases, in that order; junction bases with no gene match: 4. Germline CDR1 is MNHEY and CDR2 is SMNVEV (reference sequence). The CDR3 covers 13 residues. The CDR3 sequence: CASSEGLHYEQYF. The CDR3 DNA reads as TGTGCCAGCAGTGAGGGACTACACTACGAGCAGTACTTC.

In this sample, this clone turned up once. CDR3 region: CASSAGQGGNQPQHF. The CDR3 nucleotides are TGTGCCAGCAGCGCGGGACAGGGGGGCAATCAGCCCCAGCATTTT. The V gene is TRBV9, the J gene TRBJ1-5; TRBD1 matches 11 bases. Germline CDR1 SGDLS, CDR2 YYNGEE. The CDR3 runs 15 residues. Germline trimming cut 3 bases from V and 2 bases from J; bases unmatched to any gene: 1.

As for this clone: Germline is not matched at one junction end, which may reflect a read error. The chain recombines TRBV7-9 with TRBJ2-1; D remains ambiguous. The germline V gene has CDR1 SEHNR and CDR2 FQNEAQ (reference sequence). The CDR3 has 11 residues. For the CDR3, the DNA is TGTTCCAGCAGCTTAGTCGATGAGCAGTTCTTC. Translating it yields CSSSLVDEQFF.

V is TRBV6-5 and J is TRBJ2-7; 8 positions agree with TRBD1. Germline-derived CDR1 and CDR2 are MNHEY and SVGAGI. With 0 bases clipped from V and 4 bases from J, the junction kept 2 bases outside the gene matches. The CDR3 runs to 14 residues. The CDR3 is CASSYSGTGYEQYF. DNA for the CDR3: TGTGCCAGCAGTTACTCGGGGACAGGATACGAGCAGTACTTC.

J is TRBJ2-3 and V is TRBV29-1; 8 nucleotides match TRBD1. The V and J ends lost 5 bases and 6 bases, in that order; junction bases with no gene match: 7. Germline lookup yields CDR1 SQVTM and CDR2 ANQGSEA. This CDR3 has 13 residues. The CDR3 nucleotides are TGCAGCGTTACGGGACAGGAGAGGGATACGCAGTATTTT. Its translation is CSVTGQERDTQYF.

The genes are TRBV9 and TRBJ2-6, with TRBD2 as a possible D gene (5 bases). Per germline, CDR1 SGDLS and CDR2 YYNGEE. V lost 2 bases, J lost 4 bases, and 10 bases lay in between. The CDR3 runs to 15 residues. Here the CDR3 DNA reads TGTGCCAGCAGCGTTTCGACTACCGGGGCCAACGTCCTGACTTTC. Residues: CASSVSTTGANVLTF.

The chain carries TRBV6-6 and TRBJ1-6, with 8 bases matching TRBD1. The germline gives CDR1 MNHNY, CDR2 SVGAGI (reference sequence). This CDR3 region has 13 residues. J was trimmed by 9 bases and V by 7 bases; bases with no gene match: 5. The CDR3 region is CASIQGAGSPLHF. CDR3 DNA sequence: TGTGCCAGCATCCAGGGGGCAGGTTCACCCCTCCACTTT.

The rearrangement links TRBV5-1 to TRBJ2-5; TRBD2 might be the D (6 bases). The V end lost 3 bases, the J end lost 5 bases, and 11 bases lay between the germline ends. Germline V gene sequence: CDR1 SGHRS, CDR2 YFSETQ. This CDR3 contains 13 residues. The CDR3 protein is CASSSGLSETQYF. The CDR3 region has the DNA TGCGCCAGCAGCTCGGGACTCTCGGAGACCCAGTACTTC.

This chain joins TRBV5-1 and TRBJ1-1, with D perhaps matching TRBD1 (6 bases). V dropped 0 bases and J dropped 2 bases, with 8 bases sitting between them. Germline V gene lookup returns CDR1 SGHRS and CDR2 YFSETQ. The CDR3 is 14 amino acids. This chain's CDR3 is CASSLEQGNTEAFF. As DNA, the CDR3 is TGCGCCAGCAGCTTGGAACAGGGCAACACTGAAGCTTTCTTT.

The genes are TRBV9 and TRBJ1-1, with TRBD1 as a possible D gene (6 bases). Germline values: CDR1 SGDLS, CDR2 YYNGEE. This CDR3 region has 14 residues. Trimming removed 8 bases from V and 5 bases from J, with 19 bases in between. Here the CDR3 DNA reads TGTGCCAGTTCTACAGGGAGGGATAGGACTGAAGCTTTCTTT. This codes for CASSTGRDRTEAFF.

The chain couples TRBV11-3 to TRBJ2-5, with D tentatively TRBD1 (5 bases). Trimming stripped 5 bases from V and 1 base from J, with 8 bases between. CDR1 is SGHNT and CDR2 is YENEEA in the germline V gene. CDR3 length: 13 residues. The CDR3: CASSPDSQETQYF. CDR3 nucleotides: TGTGCCAGCAGCCCAGACAGCCAAGAGACCCAGTACTTC.

V and J are TRBV7-8 and TRBJ2-2, with TRBD1 as a possible D gene (5 bases). The CDR3 extends over 13 amino acids. With 7 bases removed from V and 6 bases from J, the gap between germline ends came to 12 bases. Germline V lookup: CDR1 SGHVS, CDR2 FQNEAQ. The CDR3 bases are TGTGCCAGCATCCTCAGGGTTGCCGGGGAGCTGTTTTTT. The encoded protein is CASILRVAGELFF.